These 13 T cell receptor beta chains came from one sample sequenced in a study of control samples from healthy donors and cancer patients. The assay was immunoSEQ multiplex PCR, and TCRdb's table has in-frame clones only and misses some. The sample includes 150,000 or so clones, 90% to 95% of them seen just once. Sample: blood. The receptors shown here come from a man aged 18-30 years in good health.

This clone showed up just a few times. The chain employs TRBV4-3 and TRBJ1-6; D remains ambiguous. This CDR3 has 15 amino acids. Trimming stripped 0 bases from V and 7 bases from J, with 10 bases between. The germline gives CDR1 LGHNA, CDR2 YSLEER. The CDR3 loop reads CASSQDRAINSPLHF. The DNA of the CDR3 is TGCGCCAGCAGCCAAGATAGGGCAATCAATTCACCCCTCCACTTT.

The chain employs TRBV30 and TRBJ1-2; D not resolved. The V and J ends lost 1 base and 2 bases respectively, with 8 bases between them. The CDR3 spans 13 residues. The V gene's germline CDR1 is GTSNPN and CDR2 SVGIG (reference sequence). CDR3 in amino acids: CAWSAALNYGYTF. The CDR3 bases are TGTGCCTGGAGTGCGGCCCTAAACTATGGCTACACCTTC.

The V and J genes are TRBV27 and TRBJ1-2; 8 bases agree with TRBD1. The V gene end was trimmed by 2 bases and the J gene end by 8 bases; junction bases not matched to a gene: 10. Germline-derived CDR1 and CDR2 are MNHEY and SMNVEV (reference sequence). This CDR3 has 15 residues. The CDR3 loop reads CASSLGFGRGQGYTF. The CDR3 DNA is TGTGCCAGCAGTTTAGGGTTTGGCAGGGGGCAAGGCTACACCTTC.

A remark on this clone: A read error is likely, as this CDR3 ends without the conserved phenylalanine or tryptophan. The DNA is left out, because the CDR3 cannot be placed on it with certainty; the CDR3 is given as TCRdb lists it. This sequence joins TRBV4-1 and TRBJ1-2; the DNA was not compared with TRBD1, the D call given in the table. In germline, CDR1 is MGHRA, CDR2 YSYEKL. The CDR3 spans 10 residues, counting both ends. This CDR3 reads CASSQGQPNY.

The CDR3 nucleotides are TGTGCCAGCAGCCCCGGGACTAGCGGGAGGCATAAAAACATTCAGTACTTC. Translated, it gives CASSPGTSGRHKNIQYF. This chain uses TRBV7-9 with TRBJ2-4; 15 bases match TRBD2. Germline V gene data show CDR1 as SEHNR and CDR2 as FQNEAQ (reference sequence). Losses at the gene ends were 5 bases for V and 4 bases for J; bases not matched to a gene: 6. The CDR3 length is 17 residues.

V and J are TRBV6-6 and TRBJ2-7; 7 bases fit TRBD1. With V trimmed by 5 bases and J by 4 bases, 17 bases remained unmatched. CDR3 length: 17 amino acids. Looked up from germline, CDR1 is MNHNY and CDR2 is SVGAGI (reference sequence). CDR3 DNA: TGTGCCAGCAGTCAGCCTACCTTCGGGACAGCCTATTACGAGCAGTACTTC. This encodes CASSQPTFGTAYYEQYF.

This clone occurred once. The chain carries TRBV19 and TRBJ2-7; no firm D call. The CDR3 is made up of 11 amino acids. The germline gives CDR1 LNHDA, CDR2 SQIVND (reference sequence). Trimming cost V 8 bases and J 5 bases, with 10 bases left between them. CDR3 sequence reads: CASRDGHEQYF. The CDR3 region has the DNA TGTGCCAGTCGAGATGGCCACGAGCAGTACTTC.

The V and J genes are TRBV18 and TRBJ1-1; D gene unclear. Germline V gene data show CDR1 as KGHSH and CDR2 as LQKENI. The V end lost 1 base, the J end lost 6 bases, and 9 bases lay between the germline ends. CDR3 length: 13 amino acids. CDR3 residues: CASSPREGSEAFF. CDR3 nucleotide sequence: TGTGCCAGCTCACCACGGGAAGGGTCTGAAGCTTTCTTT.

V usage is TRBV7-9 and J usage is TRBJ2-1, with D perhaps TRBD1 or TRBD2 (6 bases each). Trimming cost V 1 base and J 8 bases, with 9 bases left between them. Per germline, CDR1 SEHNR and CDR2 FQNEAQ (reference sequence). CDR3 length equals 13 residues. CDR3 bases: TGTGCCAGCAGCTTAGTGGGGGGCTATGAGCAGTTCTTC. Its translation: CASSLVGGYEQFF.

This chain joins TRBV7-2 and TRBJ1-6; D ambiguous. The CDR3 spans 13 residues. Trimming took 7 bases from V and 8 from J, leaving 12 bases between them. Germline V gene lookup returns CDR1 SGHTA and CDR2 FQGNSA. Here the CDR3 DNA reads TGTGCCAGCACCGCCAGTTCGGATTCACCCCTCCACTTT. This encodes CASTASSDSPLHF.

In this sample, this clone turned up a few times. The J gene is TRBJ2-1, the V gene TRBV11-2; no firm D call. This CDR3 is 11 amino acids long. Germline loops: CDR1 SGHAT, CDR2 FQNNGV. V shed 3 bases and J shed 15 bases, with 12 bases lying between them. The CDR3 protein is CASSFDEARFF. The DNA for the CDR3 is TGTGCCAGCAGCTTTGATGAGGCGCGGTTCTTC. Together with reference TRBV11-2 and TRBJ2-1, the CDR3 gives the full variable domain: EAGVAQSPRYKIIEKRQSVAFWCNPISGHATLYWYQQILGQGPKLLIQFQNNGVVDDSQLPKDRFSAERLKGVDSTLKIQPAKLEDSAVYLCASSFDEARFFGPGTRLTVL.

The chain combines TRBV7-3 with TRBJ2-1, with TRBD1 matching 10 bases. The CDR3 spans 17 residues. The V gene's germline CDR1 is SGHTA and CDR2 FQGTGA. J lost 8 bases, V lost 5 bases, and 15 bases had no gene match. The CDR3 DNA follows: TGTGCCAGCAGCCCCAAAGGGGGGGACAGGGGTCCCGATGAGCAGTTCTTC. It is translated as CASSPKGGDRGPDEQFF.

The sample holds one count of this clone. The J gene is TRBJ1-2, the V gene TRBV27, with D maybe TRBD1 (6 bases). V shed 6 bases and J shed 4 bases, with 15 bases lying between them. CDR3 size: 14 residues. Germline lookup yields CDR1 MNHEY and CDR2 SMNVEV (reference sequence). The CDR3 DNA sequence: TGTGCCAGCAGCCCCAGGGGCGCGGGCTATGGCTACACCTTC. Its protein product is CASSPRGAGYGYTF.